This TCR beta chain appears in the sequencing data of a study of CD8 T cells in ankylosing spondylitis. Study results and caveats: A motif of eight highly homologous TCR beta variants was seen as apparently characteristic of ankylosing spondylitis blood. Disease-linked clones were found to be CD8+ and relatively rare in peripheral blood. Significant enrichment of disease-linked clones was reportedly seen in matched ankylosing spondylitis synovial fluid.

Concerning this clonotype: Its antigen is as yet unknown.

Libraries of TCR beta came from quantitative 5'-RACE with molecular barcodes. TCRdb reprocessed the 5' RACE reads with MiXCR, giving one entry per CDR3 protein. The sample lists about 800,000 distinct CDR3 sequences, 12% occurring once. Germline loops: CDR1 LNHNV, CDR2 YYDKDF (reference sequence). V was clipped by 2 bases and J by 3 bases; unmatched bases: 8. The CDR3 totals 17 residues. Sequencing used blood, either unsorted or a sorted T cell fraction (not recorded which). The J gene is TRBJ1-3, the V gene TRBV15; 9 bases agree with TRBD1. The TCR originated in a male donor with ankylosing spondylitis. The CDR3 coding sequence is TGTGCCACCAGCAGAAAAACCGGGACAGGGAGTGGAAACACCATATATTTT. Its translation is CATSRKTGTGSGNTIYF.